Below are 10 T cell receptor beta chains sequenced from a single sample in a study of brain T cells in children with intractable seizures. Surgery cases with the highest brain T cell transcript signatures were chosen for sequencing. Profiling relied on immunoSEQ multiplex PCR, and the TCRdb table lists in-frame clones only, not all of them. The profile shows some 1,400 clones, roughly four fifths of them singletons. Here the sequenced sample was resected brain tissue, taken at surgery. The receptors were gathered from a boy aged 5-17 years with focal cortical dysplasia and intractable seizures.

The gene calls are TRBV2 and TRBJ2-1, with TRBD2 matching over 14 bases. V shed 7 bases, J shed 9 bases, and the junction held 5 bases outside the gene matches. The germline gives CDR1 SNHLY, CDR2 FYNNEI. This CDR3 comprises 14 residues. For the CDR3, the DNA is TGTGCCAGCAAGACTAGCGGGAGGGCTGGTGAGCAGTTCTTC. This encodes CASKTSGRAGEQFF.

This clone was observed a handful of times. V usage is TRBV7-8 and J usage is TRBJ1-6, with D hard to call. The V and J ends lost 5 bases and 0 bases respectively, with 14 bases between them. Germline V lookup: CDR1 SGHVS, CDR2 FQNEAQ. The CDR3 runs to 17 residues. The CDR3 loop is CASSPVEGGSYNSPLHF. As DNA, the CDR3 is TGTGCCAGCAGCCCGGTAGAGGGAGGCTCCTATAATTCACCCCTCCACTTT.

The J gene is TRBJ1-6, the V gene TRBV6-2 or TRBV6-3; unclear D gene. The V end was cut by 2 bases, the J end by 10 bases, with 12 bases between. The germline gives CDR1 MNHEY, CDR2 SVGEGT. The CDR3 length is 14 residues. Written as DNA, the CDR3 is TGTGCCAGCAGTTACGGCTCATCAGTCTCACCCCTCCACTTT. Encoded protein: CASSYGSSVSPLHF.

V and J are TRBV27 and TRBJ2-5, with 11 bases identical to TRBD1. Germline V CDR1 and CDR2: MNHEY, SMNVEV (reference sequence). The CDR3 totals 15 residues. V shed 0 bases, J shed 4 bases, and the junction held 1 base outside the gene matches. This CDR3 is CASSLSGTGGETQYF. The CDR3 DNA is TGTGCCAGCAGTTTATCGGGGACAGGGGGAGAGACCCAGTACTTC.

The gene calls are TRBV21-1 and TRBJ2-3; the table gives TRBD2 as D, unverified against the DNA. TRBV21-1 is recorded as a pseudogene. The CDR3 is 15 residues long. CDR3 DNA sequence: TGTGCCAGCAGCAGTGCGGGAGGAGGGGTAGATACGCAGTATTTT. Protein product: CASSSAGGGVDTQYF.

The chain carries TRBV28 and TRBJ1-6; D might be TRBD1 (5 bases). This CDR3 has 14 amino acids. From germline, CDR1 is MDHEN and CDR2 SYDVKM. Trimming stripped 6 bases from V and 9 bases from J, with 15 bases between. The CDR3 DNA reads as TGTGCCAGCAGCAGGGACCAAGACGGTTCACCCCTCCACTTT. It translates to CASSRDQDGSPLHF.

V is TRBV29-1 and J is TRBJ1-2, with 8 bases matching TRBD1. CDR3 length equals 13 residues. Trimming at V came to 6 bases and at J to 4 bases, leaving 7 bases not matched to a gene. In germline, CDR1 is SQVTM, CDR2 ANQGSEA. The CDR3 bases are TGCAGCGTAGGGACAGGCCACCCCTATGGCTACACCTTC. This sequence encodes CSVGTGHPYGYTF.

The chain is built from TRBV5-1 and TRBJ2-3; D is perhaps TRBD2 (5 bases). Trimming left V 0 bases short and J 3 bases short, with 14 bases between. Germline V gene data show CDR1 as SGHRS and CDR2 as YFSETQ. This CDR3 spans 16 amino acids. The CDR3 DNA follows: TGCGCCAGCAGCTTGGCCGAGGGATGGAGGACAGATACGCAGTATTTT. Translated: CASSLAEGWRTDTQYF.

The chain employs TRBV7-8 and TRBJ2-1; D is possibly TRBD1 (5 bases). Per germline, CDR1 SGHVS and CDR2 FQNEAQ. The CDR3 is 12 residues long. V was cut by 5 bases and J by 8 bases, with 10 bases left in between. The DNA of the CDR3 is TGTGCCAGCAGCCGAGGACATCATGAGCAGTTCTTC. This codes for CASSRGHHEQFF.

V gene TRBV7-3 combines with J gene TRBJ1-1; TRBD1 is a possible D gene (5 bases). Trimming took 5 bases from V and 1 from J, leaving 14 bases between them. The CDR3 runs to 15 residues. Germline loops: CDR1 SGHTA, CDR2 FQGTGA. This CDR3 is CASSPGTRENTEAFF. CDR3 sequence (DNA): TGTGCCAGCAGCCCGGGGACCAGGGAGAACACTGAAGCTTTCTTT. The full variable domain, in which reference TRBV7-3 and TRBJ1-1 provide the parts outside the CDR3, is GAGVSQTPSNKVTEKGKYVELRCDPISGHTALYWYRQSLGQGPEFLIYFQGTGAADDSGLPNDRFFAVRPEGSVSTLKIQRTERGDSAVYLCASSPGTRENTEAFFGQGTRLTVV.